What follows are 31 T cell receptor beta chains derived from one specimen sequenced in a study of T cells in Graves' hyperthyroidism and ophthalmopathy (dated by TCRdb to between 2017 and 2020). Library construction relied on multiplex PCR. Sequencing instrument: Illumina HiSeq 2000. The TCR beta CDR3 regions were amplified from the RNA transcripts. For the first round of RT-PCR on the TCR CDR3, the HTBI primer set was used together with the Qiagen OneStep RT-PCR kit. TCRdb passed the public sequencing reads through fastp at Q25 and MiXCR, retaining productive beta sequences. When rows share a CDR3 protein, they turn into one entry using the most common DNA and genes. For this sample the table gives fewer than 600,000 distinct CDR3 sequences, of which approximately 14% were detected only once. The top ten clones comprise approximately 15% of the sample. The sequencing input was blood. The receptors originated from a woman aged 40 to 50 with Graves' hyperthyroidism.

The rearrangement uses TRBV9 and TRBJ1-2; D is perhaps TRBD1 (6 bases). Germline V gives CDR1 SGDLS, CDR2 YYNGEE. The V gene lost 4 bases and the J gene lost 6 bases, with 16 bases spanning the gap. CDR3 size: 14 residues. DNA of the CDR3: TGTGCCAGCAGCACCCGACAGGCTGGGGATGGCTACACCTTC. Encoded protein: CASSTRQAGDGYTF.

This clonotype was observed a few times. The rearrangement uses TRBV12-3 or TRBV12-4 and TRBJ2-2, with a weak D call TRBD1 (5 bases). V was clipped by 6 bases and J by 2 bases, with 13 bases between them. The CDR3 totals 15 residues. CDR3 DNA sequence: TGTGCCAGCAGACCCAACGACAGAAACACCGGGGAGCTGTTTTTT. It specifies CASRPNDRNTGELFF.

V usage is TRBV7-2 and J usage is TRBJ1-3; the D is unclear. Deletions cut 7 bases from V and 4 bases from J, with 11 bases between. Germline V CDR1 and CDR2: SGHTA, FQGNSA. The CDR3 spans 13 residues. CDR3 in DNA: TGTGCCAGCACCGAGTGGTCGGGAAACACCATATATTTT. Protein sequence: CASTEWSGNTIYF.

This clonotype appeared many times. The chain carries TRBV4-1 and TRBJ2-5, with TRBD2 matching over 10 bases. V lost 2 bases, J lost 5 bases, and 2 bases stayed unmatched. Germline lookup yields CDR1 MGHRA and CDR2 YSYEKL. CDR3 length: 14 residues. The CDR3 bases are TGCGCCAGCAGCCAACTAGCGGGAGATGAGACCCAGTACTTC. The encoded protein is CASSQLAGDETQYF.

This clonotype was recorded many times. The chain uses TRBV5-8 and TRBJ2-1; weak D call: TRBD2 (6 bases). The CDR3 has 16 amino acids. CDR1 and CDR2 (germline): SGHTS, YDEGEE. V was cut by 3 bases and J by 0 bases, with 13 bases left in between. Written as DNA, the CDR3 is TGTGCCAGCAGCTCCGGGAGTCTCTTCTCCTACAATGAGCAGTTCTTC. Amino acids: CASSSGSLFSYNEQFF. Combining the CDR3 with reference TRBV5-8 and TRBJ2-1 gives the whole variable domain EAGVTQSPTHLIKTRGQQATLRCSPISGHTSVYWYQQALGLGLQFLLWYDEGEERNRGNFPPRFSGRQFPNYSSELNVNALELEDSALYLCASSSGSLFSYNEQFFGPGTRLTVL.

CDR3 sequence: CAALAGHTDTQYF. The DNA for the CDR3 is TGTGCCGCTTTAGCGGGCCACACAGATACGCAGTATTTT. This chain links TRBV10-3 with TRBJ2-3, with 7 bases aligning to TRBD2. V was clipped by 11 bases and J by 2 bases; unmatched bases: 7. CDR1 and CDR2 from the germline V gene are ENHRY and SYGVKD. The length of the CDR3 is 13 residues.

This clonotype was detected only a few times. The rearrangement uses TRBV6-5 and TRBJ1-3; D possibly corresponds to TRBD1 (5 bases). The CDR3 has 16 residues. CDR1 and CDR2 (germline): MNHEY, SVGAGI. The V end lost 3 bases, the J end lost 4 bases, and 16 bases lay between the germline ends. CDR3 nucleotides: TGTGCCAGCAGTTATAGGGGAGAGGGCGCGGGAAACACCATATATTTT. This encodes CASSYRGEGAGNTIYF.

As DNA, the CDR3 is TGCAGTGCCAGTAACAACAGTGAGCAGTTCTTC. This codes for CSASNNSEQFF. The chain joins TRBV20-1 to TRBJ2-1; D remains ambiguous. CDR3 length: 11 residues. V was pared by 6 bases and J by 9 bases, with 12 bases between. The V gene's germline CDR1 is DFQATT and CDR2 SNEGSKA (reference sequence).

This clonotype has at least ten counts. J is TRBJ2-3 and V is TRBV7-2; D is possibly TRBD2 (6 bases). V dropped 5 bases and J dropped 2 bases, with 14 bases sitting between them. The CDR3 is 15 amino acids. The germline V gene has CDR1 SGHTA and CDR2 FQGNSA. The CDR3 spells CASSPGGGTTDTQYF. Here the CDR3 DNA reads TGTGCCAGCAGCCCGGGCGGCGGGACCACAGATACGCAGTATTTT.

The V call is TRBV11-2, the J call TRBJ2-1; the D is unclear. Trimming took 1 base from V and 2 from J, leaving 12 bases between them. The CDR3 extends over 16 amino acids. In germline, CDR1 is SGHAT, CDR2 FQNNGV. CDR3 nucleotide sequence: TGTGCCAGCAGCTTAGGTGCGGCGCGAACCTACAATGAGCAGTTCTTC. It codes for CASSLGAARTYNEQFF.

This clonotype was observed many times. The chain links TRBV7-6 to TRBJ2-3, with D unresolved. V lost 5 bases to trimming and J lost 0 bases, with 9 bases between them. Germline CDR1 is SGHVS and CDR2 is FNYEAQ. The CDR3 runs 14 residues. The CDR3 loop reads CASSPWASTDTQYF. In nucleotides, the CDR3 is TGTGCCAGCAGCCCTTGGGCCAGCACAGATACGCAGTATTTT.

This clonotype showed up many times. A read error may account for a junction end that differs from germline. The CDR3: CASTLGETSGRDTQYF. CDR3 DNA sequence: TGCGCCAGCACCTTGGGGGAGACTAGCGGGAGAGATACGCAGTATTTT. The J gene is TRBJ2-3, the V gene TRBV5-1; 12 nucleotides line up with TRBD2. The CDR3 consists of 16 residues. Germline V CDR1 and CDR2: SGHRS, YFSETQ.

Ten or more counts support this clonotype. This chain joins TRBV24-1 and TRBJ2-1; the match to TRBD2 covers 16 bases. Per the germline V gene, CDR1 is KGHDR and CDR2 is SFDVKD. Trimming at V came to 2 bases and at J to 6 bases, leaving 3 bases not matched to a gene. The CDR3 is 17 residues long. The CDR3 DNA reads as TGTGCCACCAGTGATTGGGGACTAGCGGGAGGGCGCAATGAGCAGTTCTTC. This encodes CATSDWGLAGGRNEQFF.

This clonotype appeared many times. The chain is built from TRBV3-1 and TRBJ2-1; 10 nucleotides agree with TRBD2. The germline CDR1 and CDR2 sequences are LGHDT and YNNKEL (reference sequence). V was clipped by 7 bases and J by 8 bases; unmatched bases: 8. The CDR3 extends over 14 amino acids. CDR3 in amino acids: CASTKGLAGDEQFF. CDR3 nucleotides: TGTGCCAGCACCAAGGGGCTAGCGGGAGATGAGCAGTTCTTC.

The J gene is TRBJ2-6, the V gene TRBV19; 7 bases are shared with TRBD1. The CDR3 has 18 amino acids. The junction had 10 bases not matched to a gene; V was cut back by 5 bases and J by 0 bases. Germline CDR1 is LNHDA and CDR2 is SQIVND (reference sequence). The CDR3 loop is CASSVPGQRNSGANVLTF. CDR3 nucleotide sequence: TGTGCCAGTAGTGTACCGGGACAGCGTAACTCTGGGGCCAACGTCCTGACTTTC.

This chain links TRBV4-2 with TRBJ2-5; D is unclear. The CDR3 is 15 amino acids. V was cut by 0 bases and J by 5 bases, with 13 bases left in between. In germline, CDR1 is LGHNA, CDR2 YNFKEQ. CDR3 DNA sequence: TGTGCCAGCAGCCAAGAGCAGGTAGTGGGGGAGACCCAGTACTTC. Translated, it gives CASSQEQVVGETQYF.

The chain has TRBV28 and TRBJ2-2; D may be TRBD1 (6 bases). Germline CDR1 reads MDHEN; CDR2 reads SYDVKM. Trimming stripped 3 bases from V and 7 bases from J, with 12 bases between. The CDR3 totals 14 residues. The CDR3 here is CASSLYRAIGELFF. The CDR3 DNA sequence: TGTGCCAGCAGTTTGTACAGGGCGATCGGGGAGCTGTTTTTT.

The chain has TRBV28 and TRBJ2-2, with D possibly being TRBD2 (6 bases). This CDR3 has 15 amino acids. CDR1 is MDHEN and CDR2 is SYDVKM in the germline V gene. V shed 3 bases and J shed 5 bases, with 13 bases lying between them. CDR3 sequence reads: CASSFVRLGTGELFF. For the CDR3, the DNA is TGTGCCAGCAGTTTCGTGCGACTAGGGACCGGGGAGCTGTTTTTT.

J is TRBJ2-7 and V is TRBV28; 8 bases map to TRBD2. The V gene's germline CDR1 is MDHEN and CDR2 SYDVKM. The J segment lost 5 bases and the V segment lost 6 bases, leaving 15 bases of the junction unmatched. The CDR3 has 16 amino acids. The CDR3: CASSYQLSGSYDEQYF. The CDR3 nucleotides read TGTGCCAGCAGCTATCAACTAAGCGGGAGTTACGACGAGCAGTACTTC.

The rearrangement links TRBV12-3 or TRBV12-4 to TRBJ2-2; unclear D gene. This CDR3 region has 14 residues. V was cut by 5 bases and J by 1 base, with 8 bases left in between. The CDR3 is CASSPVGNTGELFF. For the CDR3, the DNA is TGTGCCAGCAGTCCCGTTGGGAACACCGGGGAGCTGTTTTTT.

This clonotype was observed a single time. The chain links TRBV6-2 or TRBV6-3 to TRBJ1-1; D is perhaps TRBD1 (6 bases). Trimming cost V 5 bases and J 2 bases, with 18 bases left between them. From germline, CDR1 is MNHEY and CDR2 SVGEGT. This CDR3 comprises 16 residues. The CDR3 loop reads CASSGSGGLGNTEAFF. CDR3 nucleotide sequence: TGTGCCAGCAGTGGCAGCGGGGGCTTAGGTAACACTGAAGCTTTCTTT.

This clonotype was found a few times. This sequence joins TRBV7-9 and TRBJ2-1; 7 positions match TRBD2. V dropped 4 bases and J dropped 1; count of bases not matched to a gene: 4. The CDR3 sequence is 15 residues long. Germline V gene sequence: CDR1 SEHNR, CDR2 FQNEAQ (reference sequence). The CDR3 protein is CASSWEGLSYNEQFF. The CDR3, as DNA: TGTGCCAGCAGCTGGGAGGGACTTTCCTACAATGAGCAGTTCTTC.

This clonotype was picked up many times. The V gene is TRBV27, the J gene TRBJ2-2; D call uncertain. The CDR3 has 13 amino acids. The V and J ends lost 6 bases and 1 base respectively, with 6 bases between them. Germline V gene data show CDR1 as MNHEY and CDR2 as SMNVEV (reference sequence). CDR3 loop: CASSLVNTGELFF. CDR3 DNA sequence: TGTGCCAGCAGCTTAGTGAACACCGGGGAGCTGTTTTTT.

The chain couples TRBV7-2 to TRBJ2-1; 9 nucleotides agree with TRBD1. With V trimmed by 1 base and J by 10 bases, 8 bases remained unmatched. From germline, CDR1 is SGHTA and CDR2 FQGNSA. The CDR3 spans 15 residues. For the CDR3, the DNA is TGTGCCAGCAGCTTAGGAACAGGGGGCCAAGGGGAGCAGTTCTTC. It is translated as CASSLGTGGQGEQFF.

This clonotype was seen ten or more times. The V and J genes are TRBV7-3 and TRBJ2-5; 7 bases match TRBD2. J gave up 2 bases and V 11 bases, and 8 bases lay outside the gene matches. Germline CDR1 is SGHTA and CDR2 is FQGTGA. This CDR3 has 13 residues. The CDR3 loop reads CALTGSGQETQYF. CDR3 DNA sequence: TGTGCCCTTACCGGTAGCGGGCAAGAGACCCAGTACTTC. Full variable domain (missing parts from reference TRBV7-3 and TRBJ2-5): GAGVSQTPSNKVTEKGKYVELRCDPISGHTALYWYRQSLGQGPEFLIYFQGTGAADDSGLPNDRFFAVRPEGSVSTLKIQRTERGDSAVYLCALTGSGQETQYFGPGTRLLVL.

This clonotype has a count of ten or more. This chain connects TRBV6-1 to TRBJ2-6; D gene uncertain. Trimming shortened V by 6 bases and J by 4 bases, and 16 bases separated the two germline ends. The germline gives CDR1 MNHNS, CDR2 SASEGT. The CDR3 contains 16 residues. Here the CDR3 DNA reads TGTGCCAGCAGGGCCGTGATAGGGTCGGGGGCCAACGTCCTGACTTTC. Encoded protein: CASRAVIGSGANVLTF.

This clonotype was detected only a few times. This sequence joins TRBV15 and TRBJ2-7; maybe TRBD1 (5 bases). The CDR3 runs to 14 residues. Germline CDR1 LNHNV, CDR2 YYDKDF (reference sequence). The V gene lost 2 bases and the J gene lost 3 bases, with 11 bases spanning the gap. The CDR3: CATSRPADSYEQYF. The CDR3 region has the DNA TGTGCCACCAGCAGACCGGCCGACAGCTACGAGCAGTACTTC.

Many counts were recorded for this clonotype. The rearrangement uses TRBV7-8 and TRBJ1-5; D ambiguous. The CDR3 is 15 amino acids. Trimming removed 1 base at V and 5 bases at J, with 12 bases between. Looked up from germline, CDR1 is SGHVS and CDR2 is FQNEAQ. The CDR3 reads CASSLEYAAYQPQHF. CDR3 coding DNA: TGTGCCAGCAGCTTAGAATACGCGGCATATCAGCCCCAGCATTTT.

The sample holds a few counts of this clonotype. CDR3 DNA: TGTGCCAGCAGCTCACAGGGGGCGTATTCACCCCTCCACTTT. Its protein is CASSSQGAYSPLHF. This chain connects TRBV7-8 to TRBJ1-6; 9 bases map to TRBD1. The CDR3 consists of 14 residues. V shed 4 bases and J 8 bases; nucleotides not matched to a gene: 3. Germline V CDR1 and CDR2: SGHVS, FQNEAQ.

This chain uses TRBV12-3 or TRBV12-4 with TRBJ1-5; 7 bases match TRBD1. Trimming at V came to 5 bases and at J to 4 bases, leaving 8 bases not matched to a gene. The CDR3 is made up of 15 amino acids. CDR3 region: CASSTGTVDNQPQHF. As DNA, the CDR3 is TGTGCCAGCAGTACCGGGACAGTAGATAATCAGCCCCAGCATTTT.

The chain uses TRBV20-1 and TRBJ2-1; 10 nucleotides agree with TRBD1. V lost 5 bases, J lost 5 bases, and 9 bases stayed unmatched. The V gene's germline CDR1 is DFQATT and CDR2 SNEGSKA (reference sequence). This CDR3 comprises 15 residues. The chain's CDR3 is CSAGRRTGGHNEQFF. In DNA form, the CDR3 reads TGCAGTGCTGGACGTAGGACAGGGGGTCACAATGAGCAGTTCTTC.